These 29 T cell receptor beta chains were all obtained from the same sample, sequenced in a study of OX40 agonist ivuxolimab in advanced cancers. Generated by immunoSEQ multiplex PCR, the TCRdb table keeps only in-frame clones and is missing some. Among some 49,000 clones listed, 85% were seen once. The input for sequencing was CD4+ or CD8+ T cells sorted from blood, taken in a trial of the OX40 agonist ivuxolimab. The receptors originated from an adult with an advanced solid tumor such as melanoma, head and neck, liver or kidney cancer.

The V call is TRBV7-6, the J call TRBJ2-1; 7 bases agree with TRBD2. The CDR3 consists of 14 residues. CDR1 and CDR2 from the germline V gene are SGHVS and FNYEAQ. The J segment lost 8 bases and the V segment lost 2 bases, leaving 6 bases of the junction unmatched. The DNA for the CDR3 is TGTGCCAGCAGCTTACTGTCGGGGGGTGATGAGCAGTTCTTC. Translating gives CASSLLSGGDEQFF.

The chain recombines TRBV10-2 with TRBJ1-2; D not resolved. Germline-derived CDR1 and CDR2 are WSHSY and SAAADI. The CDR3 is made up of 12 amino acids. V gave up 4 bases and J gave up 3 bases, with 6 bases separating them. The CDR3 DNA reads TGCGCCAGCAGTGTTGAGCACTATGGCTACACCTTC. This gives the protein CASSVEHYGYTF.

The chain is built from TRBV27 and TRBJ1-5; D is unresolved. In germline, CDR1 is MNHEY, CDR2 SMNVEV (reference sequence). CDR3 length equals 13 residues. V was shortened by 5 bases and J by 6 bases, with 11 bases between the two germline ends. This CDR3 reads CASSPGLTQPQHF. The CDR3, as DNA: TGTGCCAGCAGTCCCGGACTGACTCAGCCCCAGCATTTT.

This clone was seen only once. The CDR3 is CASSIRDSTYNEQFF. The CDR3 DNA sequence: TGTGCCAGTAGTATCCGGGACAGCACCTACAATGAGCAGTTCTTC. The chain has TRBV19 and TRBJ2-1; TRBD1 aligns across 7 bases. Germline V gives CDR1 LNHDA, CDR2 SQIVND (reference sequence). The V gene end was trimmed by 3 bases and the J gene end by 2 bases; junction bases not matched to a gene: 4. The CDR3 runs 15 residues.

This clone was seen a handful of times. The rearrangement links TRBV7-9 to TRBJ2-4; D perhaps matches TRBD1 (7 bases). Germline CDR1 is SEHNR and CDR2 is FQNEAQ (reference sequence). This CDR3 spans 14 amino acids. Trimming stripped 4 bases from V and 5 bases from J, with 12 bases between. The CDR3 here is CASSSSRGENIQYF. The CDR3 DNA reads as TGTGCCAGCAGCTCAAGCAGGGGGGAAAACATTCAGTACTTC.

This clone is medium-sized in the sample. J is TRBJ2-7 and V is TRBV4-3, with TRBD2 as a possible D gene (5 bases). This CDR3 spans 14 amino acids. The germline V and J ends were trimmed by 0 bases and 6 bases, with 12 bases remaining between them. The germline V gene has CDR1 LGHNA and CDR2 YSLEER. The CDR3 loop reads CASSQDGGLGEQYF. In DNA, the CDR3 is TGCGCCAGCAGCCAAGATGGCGGACTCGGCGAGCAGTACTTC.

In nucleotides, the CDR3 is TGTGCCAGCAGCTTAGTCCCCGGGCTCATGGGGGAAAAACTGTTTTTT. Residues: CASSLVPGLMGEKLFF. The chain couples TRBV7-9 to TRBJ1-4; D is uncertain. The CDR3 sequence is 16 residues long. CDR1 and CDR2 (germline): SEHNR, FQNEAQ (reference sequence). V lost 1 base to trimming and J lost 8 bases, with 17 bases between them.

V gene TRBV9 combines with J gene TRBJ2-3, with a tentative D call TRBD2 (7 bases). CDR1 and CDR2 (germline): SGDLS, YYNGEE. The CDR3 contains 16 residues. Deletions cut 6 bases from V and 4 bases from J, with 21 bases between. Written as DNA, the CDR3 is TGTGCCAGCAATCCCGAGGGGGGGAACATAGCAGATACGCAGTATTTT. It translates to CASNPEGGNIADTQYF.

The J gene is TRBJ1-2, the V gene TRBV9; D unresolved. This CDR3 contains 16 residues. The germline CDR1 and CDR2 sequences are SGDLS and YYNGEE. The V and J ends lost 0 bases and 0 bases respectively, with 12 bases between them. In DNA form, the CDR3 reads TGTGCCAGCAGCGTAGATCCCGCAGAACCTAACTATGGCTACACCTTC. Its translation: CASSVDPAEPNYGYTF.

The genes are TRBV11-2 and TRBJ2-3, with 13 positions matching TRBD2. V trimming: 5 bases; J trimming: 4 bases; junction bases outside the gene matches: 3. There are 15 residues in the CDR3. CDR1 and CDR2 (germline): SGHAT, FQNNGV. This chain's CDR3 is CASSPGLAGADTQYF. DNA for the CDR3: TGTGCCAGCAGCCCAGGACTAGCGGGGGCAGATACGCAGTATTTT.

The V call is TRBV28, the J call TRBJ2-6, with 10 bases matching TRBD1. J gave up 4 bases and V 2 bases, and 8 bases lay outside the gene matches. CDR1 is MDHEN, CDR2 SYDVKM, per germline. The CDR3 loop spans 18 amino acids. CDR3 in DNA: TGTGCCAGCAGTTTACCGACAGGGGGCTTTTTGGGGGCCAACGTCCTGACTTTC. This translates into CASSLPTGGFLGANVLTF.

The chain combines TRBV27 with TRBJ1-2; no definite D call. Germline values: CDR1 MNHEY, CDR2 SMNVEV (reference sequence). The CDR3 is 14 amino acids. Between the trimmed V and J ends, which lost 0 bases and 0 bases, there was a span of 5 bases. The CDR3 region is CASSLSAANYGYTF. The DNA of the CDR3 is TGTGCCAGCAGTTTATCTGCAGCTAACTATGGCTACACCTTC.

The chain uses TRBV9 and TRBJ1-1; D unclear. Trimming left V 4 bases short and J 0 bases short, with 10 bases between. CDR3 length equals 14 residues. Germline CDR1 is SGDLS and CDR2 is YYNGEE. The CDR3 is CASSRKTLNTEAFF. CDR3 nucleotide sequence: TGTGCCAGCAGCCGCAAGACACTGAACACTGAAGCTTTCTTT. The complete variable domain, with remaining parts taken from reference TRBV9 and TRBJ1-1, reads DSGVTQTPKHLITATGQRVTLRCSPRSGDLSVYWYQQSLDQGLQFLIQYYNGEERAKGNILERFSAQQFPDLHSELNLSSLELGDSALYFCASSRKTLNTEAFFGQGTRLTVV.

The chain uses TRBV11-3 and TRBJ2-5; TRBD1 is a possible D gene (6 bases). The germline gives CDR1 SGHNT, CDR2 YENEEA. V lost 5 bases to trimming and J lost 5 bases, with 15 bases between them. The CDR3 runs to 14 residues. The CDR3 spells CASSTRQVGETQYF. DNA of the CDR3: TGTGCCAGCAGCACTCGACAGGTCGGGGAGACCCAGTACTTC.

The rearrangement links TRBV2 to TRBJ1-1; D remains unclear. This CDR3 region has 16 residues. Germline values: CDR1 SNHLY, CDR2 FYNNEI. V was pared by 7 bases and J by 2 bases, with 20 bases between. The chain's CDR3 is CASTAAGSNYNTEAFF. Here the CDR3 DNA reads TGTGCCAGCACTGCGGCCGGGAGCAACTACAACACTGAAGCTTTCTTT.

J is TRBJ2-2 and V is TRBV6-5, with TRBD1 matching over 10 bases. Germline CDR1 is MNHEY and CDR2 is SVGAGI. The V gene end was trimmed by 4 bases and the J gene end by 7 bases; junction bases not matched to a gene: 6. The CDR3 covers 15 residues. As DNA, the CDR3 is TGTGCCAGCAGTTGGACAGGGGGATCTGTCGGGGAGCTGTTTTTT. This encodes CASSWTGGSVGELFF.

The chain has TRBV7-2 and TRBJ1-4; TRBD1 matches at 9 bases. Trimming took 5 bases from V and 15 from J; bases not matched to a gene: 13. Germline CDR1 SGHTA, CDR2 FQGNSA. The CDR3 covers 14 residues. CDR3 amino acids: CASSAVDTGGVLFF. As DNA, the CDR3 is TGTGCCAGCAGCGCGGTAGACACAGGGGGCGTTTTGTTTTTT.

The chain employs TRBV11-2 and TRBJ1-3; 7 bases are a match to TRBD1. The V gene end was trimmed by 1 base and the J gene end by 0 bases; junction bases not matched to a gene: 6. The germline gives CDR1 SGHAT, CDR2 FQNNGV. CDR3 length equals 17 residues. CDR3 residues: CASSLVGQTSSGNTIYF. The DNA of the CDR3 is TGTGCCAGCAGCTTAGTGGGACAGACTAGCTCTGGAAACACCATATATTTT.

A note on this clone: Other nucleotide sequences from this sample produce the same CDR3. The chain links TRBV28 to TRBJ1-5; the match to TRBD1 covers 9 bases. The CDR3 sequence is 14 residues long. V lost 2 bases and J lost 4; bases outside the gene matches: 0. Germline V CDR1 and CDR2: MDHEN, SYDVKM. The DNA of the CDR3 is TGTGCCAGCAGTTTAGGGACAGGGAATCAGCCCCAGCATTTT. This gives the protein CASSLGTGNQPQHF.

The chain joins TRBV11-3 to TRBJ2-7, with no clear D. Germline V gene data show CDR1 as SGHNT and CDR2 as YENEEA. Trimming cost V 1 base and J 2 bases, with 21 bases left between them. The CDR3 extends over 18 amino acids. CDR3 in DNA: TGTGCCAGCAGCTTAGGGATTTGGGCACGCAAAGTACCCTACGAGCAGTACTTC. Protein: CASSLGIWARKVPYEQYF.

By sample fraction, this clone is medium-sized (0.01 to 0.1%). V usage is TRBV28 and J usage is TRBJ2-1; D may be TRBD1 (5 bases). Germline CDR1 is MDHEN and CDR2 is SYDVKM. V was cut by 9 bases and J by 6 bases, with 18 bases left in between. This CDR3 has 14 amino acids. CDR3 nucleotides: TGTGCCAGTTTGGGGCAGGTGGGGCTCAATGAGCAGTTCTTC. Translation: CASLGQVGLNEQFF.

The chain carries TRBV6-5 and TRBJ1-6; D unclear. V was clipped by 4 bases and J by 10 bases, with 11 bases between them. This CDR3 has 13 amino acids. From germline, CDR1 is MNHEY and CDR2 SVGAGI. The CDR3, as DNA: TGTGCCAGCAGTTTGGGCTCAGTCTCACCCCTCCACTTT. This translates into CASSLGSVSPLHF.

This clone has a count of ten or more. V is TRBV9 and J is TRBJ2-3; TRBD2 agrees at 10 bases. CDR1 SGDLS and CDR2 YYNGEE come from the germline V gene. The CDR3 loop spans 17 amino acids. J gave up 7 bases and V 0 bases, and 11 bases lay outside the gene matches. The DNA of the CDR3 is TGTGCCAGCAGCGTAGGATCGACAGCGGGGGGGCTTAATACGCAGTATTTT. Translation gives CASSVGSTAGGLNTQYF.

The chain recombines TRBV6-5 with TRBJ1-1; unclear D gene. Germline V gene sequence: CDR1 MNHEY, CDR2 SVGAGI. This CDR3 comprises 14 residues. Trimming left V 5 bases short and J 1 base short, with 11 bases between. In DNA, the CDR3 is TGTGCCAGCAGTCCCCTAGCAGCGAACACTGAAGCTTTCTTT. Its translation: CASSPLAANTEAFF.

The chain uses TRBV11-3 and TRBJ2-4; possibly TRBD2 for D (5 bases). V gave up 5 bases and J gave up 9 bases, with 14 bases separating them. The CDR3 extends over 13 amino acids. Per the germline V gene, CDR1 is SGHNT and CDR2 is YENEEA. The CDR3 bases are TGTGCCAGCAGCACCCGGGGAAGCCCCATTCAGTACTTC. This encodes CASSTRGSPIQYF.

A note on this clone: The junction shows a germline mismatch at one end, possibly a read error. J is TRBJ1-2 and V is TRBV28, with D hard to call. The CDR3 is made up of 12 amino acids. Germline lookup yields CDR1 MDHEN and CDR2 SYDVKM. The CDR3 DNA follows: TGTGCCAGCAGTTTAGCCTTGGAGGCAAGGTCCTTC. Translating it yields CASSLALEARSF.

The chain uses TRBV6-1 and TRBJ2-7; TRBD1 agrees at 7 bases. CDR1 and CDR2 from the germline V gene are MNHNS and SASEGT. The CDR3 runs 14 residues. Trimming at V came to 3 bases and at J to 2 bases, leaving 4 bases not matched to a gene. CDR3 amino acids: CASSDKDRPYEQYF. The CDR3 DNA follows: TGTGCCAGCAGTGATAAGGACAGGCCCTACGAGCAGTACTTC.

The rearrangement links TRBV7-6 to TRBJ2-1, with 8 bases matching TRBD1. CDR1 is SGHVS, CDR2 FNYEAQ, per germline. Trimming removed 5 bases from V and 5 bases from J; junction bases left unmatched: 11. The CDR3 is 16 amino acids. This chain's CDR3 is CASSQLRGQDDNEQFF. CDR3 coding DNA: TGTGCCAGCAGCCAACTCCGGGGACAGGATGACAATGAGCAGTTCTTC. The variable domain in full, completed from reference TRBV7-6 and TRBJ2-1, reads GAGVSQSPRYKVTKRGQDVALRCDPISGHVSLYWYRQALGQGPEFLTYFNYEAQQDKSGLPNDRFSAERPEGSISTLTIQRTEQRDSAMYRCASSQLRGQDDNEQFFGPGTRLTVL.

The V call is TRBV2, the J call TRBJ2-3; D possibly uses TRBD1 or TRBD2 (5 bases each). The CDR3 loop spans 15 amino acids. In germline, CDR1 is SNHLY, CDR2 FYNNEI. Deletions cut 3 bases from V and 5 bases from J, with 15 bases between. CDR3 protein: CASSDPAGTVDTQYF. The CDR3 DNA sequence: TGTGCCAGCAGTGACCCGGCAGGGACGGTAGATACGCAGTATTTT.